This T cell receptor beta chain was documented in a study of CD8 T cells in ankylosing spondylitis. Details on this clonotype: Its antigen is still unknown.

One entry per CDR3 protein results from TCRdb running MiXCR on the 5' RACE reads. The table lists hundreds of thousands of distinct CDR3 sequences, about an eighth of them singletons. V was clipped by 1 base and J by 4 bases, with 11 bases between them. From germline, CDR1 is SGHTA and CDR2 FQGNSA. The CDR3 contains 15 residues. Study-wide results and caveats: One TCR beta motif, made up of under ten highly homologous variants, appeared characteristic of ankylosing spondylitis blood.

The receptor was derived from a male donor with ankylosing spondylitis. Sequencing was carried out using blood, either unsorted or a sorted T cell fraction (not recorded which). The chain couples TRBV7-2 to TRBJ1-3; TRBD1 might be the D (5 bases). CDR3 region: CASSLVSGPGNTIYF. The CDR3 DNA reads TGTGCCAGCAGCTTAGTTTCGGGGCCAGGAAACACCATATATTTT. Full variable domain (rest looked up from reference TRBV7-2 and TRBJ1-3): GAGVSQSPSNKVTEKGKDVELRCDPISGHTALYWYRQSLGQGLEFLIYFQGNSAPDKSGLPSDRFSAERTGGSVSTLTIQRTQQEDSAVYLCASSLVSGPGNTIYFGEGSWLTVV.